One and the same sample provided the 21 T cell receptor beta chains below, sequenced in a study of blood T cell repertoires in COVID-19. The assay was immunoSEQ multiplex PCR, and TCRdb's table has in-frame clones only and misses some. Of tens of thousands of clones in the sample, approximately 94% were seen once. The specimen sequenced was peripheral blood. The receptor set was obtained from a man aged 50 to 59 with COVID-19, enrolled during active disease.

The chain has TRBV2 and TRBJ2-7, with TRBD2 identical over 9 bases. Germline V lookup: CDR1 SNHLY, CDR2 FYNNEI. V gave up 8 bases and J gave up 6 bases; unmatched junction bases: 11. The CDR3 consists of 14 residues. CDR3 coding DNA: TGTGCCAGCCAGAACATAGCGGGAGAGTTCGAGCAGTACTTC. It translates to CASQNIAGEFEQYF.

This clone showed up just a few times. The chain combines TRBV6-6 with TRBJ1-3; 9 nucleotides align to TRBD1. After removal of 5 bases from V and 4 bases from J, the junction contained 6 bases not matched to a gene. CDR1 MNHNY and CDR2 SVGAGI come from the germline V gene (reference sequence). The CDR3 covers 15 residues. The CDR3 region has the DNA TGTGCCAGCAGTAACCTGGACAGGGGAGGAAACACCATATATTTT. It specifies CASSNLDRGGNTIYF.

V gene TRBV19 combines with J gene TRBJ1-1; TRBD1 aligns across 7 bases. With 4 bases clipped from V and 5 bases from J, the junction kept 10 bases outside the gene matches. The CDR3 extends over 15 amino acids. Germline lookup yields CDR1 LNHDA and CDR2 SQIVND (reference sequence). The CDR3 is CASSTTTGWGTEAFF. In nucleotides, the CDR3 is TGTGCCAGTAGTACAACGACAGGGTGGGGGACTGAAGCTTTCTTT.

The chain joins TRBV4-1 to TRBJ2-2; weak D call: TRBD1 (5 bases). CDR1 is MGHRA, CDR2 YSYEKL, per germline. Trimming took 3 bases from V and 6 from J, leaving 14 bases between them. CDR3 length equals 15 residues. This CDR3 reads CASSQVDREPGELFF. The CDR3 region has the DNA TGCGCCAGCAGCCAGGTTGACAGAGAGCCCGGGGAGCTGTTTTTT.

The chain is built from TRBV7-8 and TRBJ1-2, with D maybe TRBD1 (5 bases). CDR1 and CDR2 from the germline V gene are SGHVS and FQNEAQ. Trimming left V 2 bases short and J 7 bases short, with 8 bases between. The CDR3 is 12 amino acids. Here the CDR3 DNA reads TGTGCCAGCAGCTTACCGGGGGGTGGCTACACCTTC. Amino acids: CASSLPGGGYTF.

The chain recombines TRBV19 with TRBJ1-5; the D gene is possibly TRBD1 (5 bases). The CDR3 extends over 15 amino acids. Trimming stripped 5 bases from V and 2 bases from J, with 13 bases between. CDR1 and CDR2 from the germline V gene are LNHDA and SQIVND (reference sequence). CDR3 protein: CASSDTGAGNQPQHF. The CDR3 coding sequence is TGTGCCAGTAGTGATACAGGAGCAGGCAATCAGCCCCAGCATTTT.

This clone was observed a few times. The chain recombines TRBV5-4 with TRBJ2-5; the match to TRBD2 covers 8 bases. Trimming removed 2 bases from V and 5 bases from J; junction bases left unmatched: 5. Germline loops: CDR1 SGHNT, CDR2 YYREEE (reference sequence). CDR3 length equals 14 residues. CDR3 coding DNA: TGTGCCAGCAGCTTAGCGGGAGTAGGGGAGACCCAGTACTTC. Its translation is CASSLAGVGETQYF.

V usage is TRBV5-6 and J usage is TRBJ2-3; no clear D gene. V was trimmed by 2 bases and J by 1 base, leaving 5 bases between them. The CDR3 sequence is 13 residues long. The germline CDR1 and CDR2 sequences are SGHDT and YYEEEE. The CDR3 sequence is CASSFQGTDTQYF. The CDR3 nucleotides are TGTGCCAGCAGCTTCCAGGGCACAGATACGCAGTATTTT. Based on the CDR3 plus reference TRBV5-6 and TRBJ2-3, the full variable domain is DAGVTQSPTHLIKTRGQQVTLRCSPKSGHDTVSWYQQALGQGPQFIFQYYEEEERQRGNFPDRFSGHQFPNYSSELNVNALLLGDSALYLCASSFQGTDTQYFGPGTRLTVL.

The chain has TRBV7-2 and TRBJ1-1, with D tentatively TRBD1 (5 bases). The V gene lost 5 bases and the J gene lost 0 bases, with 7 bases spanning the gap. This CDR3 contains 13 residues. CDR1 and CDR2 from the germline V gene are SGHTA and FQGNSA. This chain's CDR3 is CASSGGMNTEAFF. DNA of the CDR3: TGTGCCAGCAGCGGGGGGATGAACACTGAAGCTTTCTTT.

This chain joins TRBV5-6 and TRBJ2-7; D remains unclear. Germline CDR1 and CDR2: SGHDT and YYEEEE. Trimming took 2 bases from V and 4 from J, leaving 4 bases between them. The length of the CDR3 is 11 residues. CDR3 sequence (DNA): TGTGCCAGCAGCTTTAATTACGAGCAGTACTTC. Protein sequence: CASSFNYEQYF. The whole variable domain, filled in from reference TRBV5-6 and TRBJ2-7, reads DAGVTQSPTHLIKTRGQQVTLRCSPKSGHDTVSWYQQALGQGPQFIFQYYEEEERQRGNFPDRFSGHQFPNYSSELNVNALLLGDSALYLCASSFNYEQYFGPGTRLTVT.

V and J are TRBV6-6 and TRBJ2-1; a weak D match, TRBD1 (6 bases). CDR3 size: 16 residues. Deletions cut 2 bases from V and 2 bases from J, with 13 bases between. Looked up from germline, CDR1 is MNHNY and CDR2 is SVGAGI (reference sequence). The CDR3 is CASSYPPGATYNEQFF. The CDR3 region has the DNA TGTGCCAGCAGTTACCCGCCAGGGGCCACCTACAATGAGCAGTTCTTC.

The chain uses TRBV30 and TRBJ1-6, with TRBD1 matching over 10 bases. This CDR3 contains 16 residues. Per the germline V gene, CDR1 is GTSNPN and CDR2 is SVGIG (reference sequence). Trimming cost V 1 base and J 10 bases; bases outside gene matches: 10. CDR3 nucleotide sequence: TGTGCCTGGAGTGCCCCTCGGACAGGGGGAAGATCACCCCTCCACTTT. It yields the protein CAWSAPRTGGRSPLHF. Together with reference TRBV30 and TRBJ1-6, the CDR3 gives the full variable domain: SQTIHQWPATLVQPVGSPLSLECTVEGTSNPNLYWYRQAAGRGLQLLFYSVGIGQISSEVPQNLSASRPQDRQFILSSKKLLLSDSGFYLCAWSAPRTGGRSPLHFGNGTRLTVT.

This chain joins TRBV5-1 and TRBJ2-1, with D perhaps matching TRBD2 (6 bases). The length of the CDR3 is 15 residues. The V gene lost 4 bases and the J gene lost 5 bases, with 16 bases spanning the gap. CDR1 SGHRS and CDR2 YFSETQ come from the germline V gene. The CDR3 loop reads CASSPRLGDHNEQFF. In DNA form, the CDR3 reads TGCGCCAGCAGCCCGAGACTAGGGGACCACAATGAGCAGTTCTTC. Looking up the rest from reference TRBV5-1 and TRBJ2-1 gives the full variable domain: KAGVTQTPRYLIKTRGQQVTLSCSPISGHRSVSWYQQTPGQGLQFLFEYFSETQRNKGNFPGRFSGRQFSNSRSEMNVSTLELGDSALYLCASSPRLGDHNEQFFGPGTRLTVL.

A note on this clone: An end of the junction does not agree with germline; a read error may underlie this. The V call is TRBV6-1, the J call TRBJ1-2; D gene ambiguous. Per germline, CDR1 MNHNS and CDR2 SASEGT. The CDR3 has 14 residues. In DNA, the CDR3 is TGTGCCAGCAATGAAGGCGGGATATGGGGTGGCTACACCTTC. Its protein is CASNEGGIWGGYTF.

This chain uses TRBV4-1 with TRBJ2-7, with 8 bases lining up with TRBD1. Germline-derived CDR1 and CDR2 are MGHRA and YSYEKL. The CDR3 sequence is 15 residues long. V trimming: 0 bases; J trimming: 3 bases; junction bases outside the gene matches: 4. The CDR3 DNA follows: TGCGCCAGCAGCCAAGAGTCCACAGGGGGCTACGAGCAGTACTTC. This gives the protein CASSQESTGGYEQYF.

The V call is TRBV19, the J call TRBJ2-5; a weak D match, TRBD1 (5 bases). Germline CDR1 LNHDA, CDR2 SQIVND (reference sequence). With 0 bases removed from V and 5 bases from J, the gap between germline ends came to 31 bases. The CDR3 totals 21 residues. CDR3: CASSIDIKVSIQYRLGETQYF. The CDR3 DNA reads as TGTGCCAGTAGTATAGACATCAAGGTAAGTATTCAGTACAGGCTGGGGGAGACCCAGTACTTC.

The rearrangement links TRBV7-2 to TRBJ2-5, with 7 bases lining up with TRBD1. The CDR3 contains 17 residues. CDR1 and CDR2 from the germline V gene are SGHTA and FQGNSA. V shed 2 bases and J 5 bases; nucleotides not matched to a gene: 14. The CDR3: CASSLISTGASRETQYF. The CDR3 DNA reads as TGTGCCAGCAGCTTAATATCAACAGGGGCTAGCAGGGAGACCCAGTACTTC. Supplemented by reference TRBV7-2 and TRBJ2-5, the full variable domain reads GAGVSQSPSNKVTEKGKDVELRCDPISGHTALYWYRQSLGQGLEFLIYFQGNSAPDKSGLPSDRFSAERTGGSVSTLTIQRTQQEDSAVYLCASSLISTGASRETQYFGPGTRLLVL.

As for this clone: The sample carries other DNA sequences with the same CDR3. The CDR3 nucleotides are TGTGCCAGCAGCTCCCGAGAGGACATTCAGTACTTC. Encoded protein: CASSSREDIQYF. The chain recombines TRBV7-9 with TRBJ2-4, with unresolved D. Germline V gene sequence: CDR1 SEHNR, CDR2 FQNEAQ (reference sequence). The CDR3 has 12 amino acids. The V end lost 4 bases, the J end lost 8 bases, and 9 bases lay between the germline ends.

V is TRBV11-2 and J is TRBJ1-1; perhaps TRBD1 as D (5 bases). This CDR3 comprises 16 residues. The germline gives CDR1 SGHAT, CDR2 FQNNGV. The V and J ends lost 3 bases and 3 bases respectively, with 17 bases between them. The CDR3, as DNA: TGTGCCAGCAGCTTGTTTATTGGAGGGGCGTACACTGAAGCTTTCTTT. It codes for CASSLFIGGAYTEAFF.

The gene calls are TRBV28 and TRBJ1-6; D is perhaps TRBD1 (6 bases). This CDR3 is built from 13 residues. Trimming removed 6 bases at V and 7 bases at J, with 10 bases between. Germline CDR1 and CDR2: MDHEN and SYDVKM. The CDR3 loop is CASRGDNNSPLHF. In DNA, the CDR3 is TGTGCCAGCAGGGGGGACAACAATTCACCCCTCCACTTT.

The chain couples TRBV4-1 to TRBJ2-3; 10 bases match TRBD2. J lost 5 bases, V lost 2 bases, and 19 bases had no gene match. Germline V gives CDR1 MGHRA, CDR2 YSYEKL. This CDR3 spans 20 amino acids. The CDR3 DNA is TGCGCCAGCAGCCAACCAGGGAGGGCTAGCGGGAGAGGAGGAGAAGATACGCAGTATTTT. Amino acid sequence: CASSQPGRASGRGGEDTQYF.